This TCR beta chain was found in a study of OX40 agonist ivuxolimab in advanced cancers. Whole-study context: Partial responses occurred in Three dose-escalation patients, one with hepatocellular carcinoma and two with cutaneous melanoma. General study results and limits: Dose levels from 0.1 to 3.0 mg/kg saw CD4+ and CD8+ blood T cells expand clonally by week 6.

TCRdb keeps only in-frame clones here, not all; method: immunoSEQ multiplex PCR. Among tens of thousands of clones, over 65% were seen once, and the ten largest hold around 2.1%. Trimming removed 5 bases from V and 9 bases from J, with 4 bases in between. The CDR3 runs to 9 residues. CDR1 and CDR2 (germline): MNHEY, SMNVEV (reference sequence). This clone was recorded a few times. Antigen specificity is unknown. The sample was CD4+ or CD8+ T cells sorted from blood, taken in a trial of the OX40 agonist ivuxolimab. The rearrangement joins TRBV27 to TRBJ1-2; no reliable D call. This receptor was identified in an adult with an advanced solid tumor such as melanoma, head and neck, liver or kidney cancer. CDR3 coding DNA: TGTGCCAGCAGTAGGAGCTACACCTTC. It translates to CASSRSYTF.